This TCR beta chain was recovered during a study of CD8+CD57+ T cells in acquired aplastic anemia. Genomic DNA acted as the template from which TCR beta VDJ combination and CDR3 sequence profiling were carried out. Each CDR3 protein is one row after TCRdb ran MiXCR on the reads. The sample yields around 220,000 distinct CDR3 sequences, over 40% seen once. CDR1 is SGHRS, CDR2 YFSETQ, per germline. The CDR3 length is 17 residues. Germline trimming cut 4 bases from V and 5 bases from J; bases unmatched to any gene: 14. All patients picked for sequencing had shown, by flow cytometry, an expansion of CD8+CD57+ cells.

Sequenced: sorted CD4+, CD8+, or CD8+CD57+ T cells (not recorded which) from PBMCs. The source of this sequence is a human donor with aplastic anemia. The chain has TRBV5-1 and TRBJ2-3; TRBD2 matches at 9 bases. CDR3 DNA sequence: TGCGCCAGCAGCCCCCGGGGTAGCGGGGGATGGGTAGATACGCAGTATTTT. Translated: CASSPRGSGGWVDTQYF. The full variable domain, with the rest looked up from reference TRBV5-1 and TRBJ2-3, is KAGVTQTPRYLIKTRGQQVTLSCSPISGHRSVSWYQQTPGQGLQFLFEYFSETQRNKGNFPGRFSGRQFSNSRSEMNVSTLELGDSALYLCASSPRGSGGWVDTQYFGPGTRLTVL.